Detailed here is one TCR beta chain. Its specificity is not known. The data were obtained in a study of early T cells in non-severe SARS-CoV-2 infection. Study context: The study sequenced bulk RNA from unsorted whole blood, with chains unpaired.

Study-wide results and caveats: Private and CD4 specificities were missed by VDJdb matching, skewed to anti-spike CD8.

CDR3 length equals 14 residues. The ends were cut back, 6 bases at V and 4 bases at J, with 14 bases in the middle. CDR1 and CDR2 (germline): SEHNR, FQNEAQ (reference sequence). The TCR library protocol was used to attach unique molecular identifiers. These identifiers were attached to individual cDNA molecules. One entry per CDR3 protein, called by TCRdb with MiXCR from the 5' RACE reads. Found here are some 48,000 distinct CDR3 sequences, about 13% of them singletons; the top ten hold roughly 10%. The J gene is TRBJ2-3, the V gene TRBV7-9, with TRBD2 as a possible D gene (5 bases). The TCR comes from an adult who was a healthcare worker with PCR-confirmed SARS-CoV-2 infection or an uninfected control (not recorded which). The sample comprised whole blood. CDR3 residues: CASSVTTGADTQYF. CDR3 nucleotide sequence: TGTGCCAGCAGTGTGACTACGGGCGCAGATACGCAGTATTTT. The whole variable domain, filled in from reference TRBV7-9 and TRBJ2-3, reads DTGVSQNPRHKITKRGQNVTFRCDPISEHNRLYWYRQTLGQGPEFLTYFQNEAQLEKSRLLSDRFSAERPKGSFSTLEIQRTEQGDSAMYLCASSVTTGADTQYFGPGTRLTVL.